Listed below are T cell receptor beta chains from one sample, sequenced in a study of metastatic and nonmetastatic thyroid tumors. TCRdb used MiXCR to call clones anew from the PCR reads. The sample shows approximately 16,000 clones, around a third of them seen only once. The specimen was tumor tissue. All receptors come from a male donor with papillary thyroid cancer or a benign thyroid nodule (not recorded which). Some clones in this sample may be carry-over from other donors' samples. Each CDR3 is given with its conserved first and last residue. The order of the fields is D gene, V gene, J gene, clone size, CDR3 DNA, CDR3 protein. A D gene is named only where the DNA matches it firmly. Size tells how often a clone was seen (once, few, many) or the class of an expanded clone, and some rows leave it out.

>TRBD1|TRBV30|TRBJ1-1|-
TGTGCCTGGAGTAGAACCAGGGGGGTCTTGGACACTGAAGCTTTCTTT
CAWSRTRGVLDTEAFF
>-|TRBV2|TRBJ1-2|-
TGTGCCAGCACCGAGAGAGGTGGCTACACCTTC
CASTERGGYTF
>TRBD1|TRBV6-4|TRBJ2-3|few
TGTGCCAGCAGTGAAGGGGGACAGGGTGGAGATACGCAGTATTTT
CASSEGGQGGDTQYF
>-|TRBV6-1|TRBJ2-7|-
TGTGCCAGCACGCGGTGGGTTTCCGACTCCTACGAGCAGTACTTC
CASTRWVSDSYEQYF
>TRBD1|TRBV11-2|TRBJ1-1|-
TGTGCCAGCAGCTTAACTGGACAGGGGACTGAAGCTTTCTTT
CASSLTGQGTEAFF
>-|TRBV20-1|TRBJ2-1|many
TGCAGTGCTAGAGACAGGGTCCACTACAATGAGCAGTTCTTC
CSARDRVHYNEQFF
>TRBD1|TRBV20-1|TRBJ2-7|medium-sized
TGCAGTGCTATAAGACAGGGTAGCTACGAGCAGTACTTC
CSAIRQGSYEQYF
>TRBD1|TRBV30|TRBJ2-7|-
TGTGCCTGGGACAGGGTGTGTAATGCCGAGCAGTACTTC
CAWDRVCNAEQYF
>TRBD2|TRBV11-2|TRBJ2-1|-
TGTGCCAGCAGCCCTCTGTTGCCTAGCGGGACGGGTGAGCAGTTCTTC
CASSPLLPSGTGEQFF
>TRBD2|TRBV9|TRBJ2-3|once
TGTGCCAGCAGCGCCCCAGCTAGCGGGGTGACTAGCACAGATACGCAGTATTTT
CASSAPASGVTSTDTQYF
>-|TRBV28|TRBJ1-2|-
TGTGCCAGCAGCGCGACCTTAACTCCTAACTATGGCTACACCTTC
CASSATLTPNYGYTF
>-|TRBV10-3|TRBJ1-6|few
TGTGCCACCCGTTGGGCCAGGGAGGATTCACCCCTCCACTTT
CATRWAREDSPLHF
>-|TRBV28|TRBJ1-6|medium-sized
TGTGCCAGCAGTTTATTGGCAGGGTATAATTCACCCCTCCACTTT
CASSLLAGYNSPLHF
>TRBD1|TRBV7-9|TRBJ2-5|many
TGTGCCAGCAGCTTATCGGTTAGTGGGCAGGGGGAAGAGACCCAGTACTTC
CASSLSVSGQGEETQYF
>-|TRBV4-1|TRBJ1-3|many
TGCGCCAGCAGCCAAGAATTCCCTGGGGGAGTCGGAAACACCATATATTTT
CASSQEFPGGVGNTIYF
>TRBD1|TRBV20-1|TRBJ1-5|-
TGCAGTGCGAGGGACAGTAATCAGCCCCAGCATTTT
CSARDSNQPQHF
>TRBD2|TRBV20-1|TRBJ2-2|many
TGCAGTGCTAGGGGGGGGGAATTTAACACCGGGGAGCTGTTTTTT
CSARGGEFNTGELFF
>-|TRBV19|TRBJ1-2|-
TGTGCCAGTAGTCCGGTAAACTATGGCTACACCTTC
CASSPVNYGYTF
>-|TRBV27|TRBJ1-5|medium-sized
TGTGCCAGCAGTTTAGACCGGCAAACGGGGAATCAGCCCCAGCATTTT
CASSLDRQTGNQPQHF
>TRBD2|TRBV30|TRBJ2-1|many
TGTGCCTGGAGTACCCCCCGTGGGAGCGGGAGGTTCTCCTACAATGAGCAGTTCTTC
CAWSTPRGSGRFSYNEQFF
>-|TRBV6-5|TRBJ2-7|-
TGTGCCAGCAGTTATGAGGCAGGGAGCTCCTACGAGCAGTACTTC
CASSYEAGSSYEQYF
>-|TRBV6-4|TRBJ2-1|-
TGTGCCAGCAGTGACTCGGAACAGAATGAGCAGTTCTTC
CASSDSEQNEQFF